The clone carrying this T cell receptor (beta chain) was picked up many times. The data were obtained in a study of T cells in Graves' hyperthyroidism and ophthalmopathy. V was shortened by 6 bases and J by 5 bases, with 22 bases between the two germline ends. There are 15 residues in the CDR3. CDR1 and CDR2 from the germline V gene are DFQATT and SNEGSKA (reference sequence). RNA transcripts gave rise to amplified TCR beta CDR3 regions. Initially, a first-round RT-PCR of the TCR CDR3 employed the HTBI primer set. Via MiXCR, TCRdb re-called the multiplex PCR reads, giving one row per CDR3 protein. The table has roughly 720,000 distinct CDR3 sequences, 15% to 20% seen once.

The TCR comes from a man aged 50 to 60 with Graves' hyperthyroidism. The chain employs TRBV20-1 and TRBJ2-5, with a weak D call TRBD1 (5 bases). The sequencing sample was made of blood. CDR3 amino acids: CSAEGAPGPWETQYF. In nucleotides, the CDR3 is TGCAGTGCCGAAGGGGCTCCCGGTCCGTGGGAGACCCAGTACTTC.